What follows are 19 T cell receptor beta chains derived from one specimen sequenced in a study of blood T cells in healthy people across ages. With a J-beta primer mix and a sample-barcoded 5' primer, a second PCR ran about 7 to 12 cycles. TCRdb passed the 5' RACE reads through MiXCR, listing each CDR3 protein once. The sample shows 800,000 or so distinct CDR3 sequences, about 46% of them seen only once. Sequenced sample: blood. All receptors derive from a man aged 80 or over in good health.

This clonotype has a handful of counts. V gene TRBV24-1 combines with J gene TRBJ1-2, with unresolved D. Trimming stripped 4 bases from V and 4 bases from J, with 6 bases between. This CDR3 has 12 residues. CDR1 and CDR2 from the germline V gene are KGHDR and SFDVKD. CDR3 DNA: TGTGCCACCAGTGACAGCTCCTATGGCTACACCTTC. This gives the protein CATSDSSYGYTF.

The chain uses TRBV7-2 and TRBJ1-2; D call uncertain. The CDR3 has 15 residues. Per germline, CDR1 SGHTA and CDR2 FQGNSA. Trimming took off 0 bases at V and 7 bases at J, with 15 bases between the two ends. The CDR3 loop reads CASSLAAGEGCGYTF. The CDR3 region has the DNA TGTGCCAGCAGCTTAGCTGCAGGAGAGGGCTGTGGCTACACCTTC.

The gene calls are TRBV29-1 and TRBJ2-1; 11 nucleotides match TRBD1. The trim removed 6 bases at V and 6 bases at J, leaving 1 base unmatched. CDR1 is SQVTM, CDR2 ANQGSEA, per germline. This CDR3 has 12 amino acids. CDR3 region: CSVGQGANEQFF. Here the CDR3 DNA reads TGCAGCGTCGGACAGGGGGCCAATGAGCAGTTCTTC.

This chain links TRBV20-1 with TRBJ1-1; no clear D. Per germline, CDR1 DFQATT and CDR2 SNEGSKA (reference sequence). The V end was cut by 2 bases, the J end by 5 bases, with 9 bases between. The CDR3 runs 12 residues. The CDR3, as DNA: TGCAGTGCTAGAACGCAGTGGACTGAAGCTTTCTTT. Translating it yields CSARTQWTEAFF.

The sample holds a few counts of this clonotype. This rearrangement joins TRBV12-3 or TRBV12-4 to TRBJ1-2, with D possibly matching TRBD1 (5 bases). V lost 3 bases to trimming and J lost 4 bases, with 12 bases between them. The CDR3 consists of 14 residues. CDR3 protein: CASSLTAPLYGYTF. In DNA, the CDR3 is TGTGCCAGCAGTTTGACAGCCCCACTCTATGGCTACACCTTC.

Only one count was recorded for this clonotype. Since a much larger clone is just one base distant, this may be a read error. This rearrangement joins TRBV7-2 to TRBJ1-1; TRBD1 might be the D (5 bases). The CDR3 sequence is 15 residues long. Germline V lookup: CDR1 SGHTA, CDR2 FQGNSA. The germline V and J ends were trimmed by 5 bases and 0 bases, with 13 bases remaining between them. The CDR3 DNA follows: TGTGCCAGCAGCCCGCGACGGGGGATGAACACTGAAGCTTTCTTT. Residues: CASSPRRGMNTEAFF. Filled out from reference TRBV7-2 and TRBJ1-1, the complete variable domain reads GAGVSQSPSNKVTEKGKDVELRCDPISGHTALYWYRQSLGQGLEFLIYFQGNSAPDKSGLPSDRFSAERTGGSVSTLTIQRTQQEDSAVYLCASSPRRGMNTEAFFGQGTRLTVV.

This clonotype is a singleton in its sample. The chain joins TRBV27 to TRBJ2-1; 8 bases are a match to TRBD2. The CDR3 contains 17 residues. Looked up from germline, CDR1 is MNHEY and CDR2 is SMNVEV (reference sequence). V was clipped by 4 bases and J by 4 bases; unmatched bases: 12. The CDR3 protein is CASSSPTSGGDYNEQFF. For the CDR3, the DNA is TGTGCCAGCAGTTCCCCTACTAGCGGAGGGGATTACAATGAGCAGTTCTTC.

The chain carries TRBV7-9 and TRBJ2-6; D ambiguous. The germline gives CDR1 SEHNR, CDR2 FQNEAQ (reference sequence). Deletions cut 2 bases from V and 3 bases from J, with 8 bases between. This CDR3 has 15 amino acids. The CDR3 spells CASSLFLDGANVLTF. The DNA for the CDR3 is TGTGCCAGCAGCTTATTTTTGGATGGGGCCAACGTCCTGACTTTC. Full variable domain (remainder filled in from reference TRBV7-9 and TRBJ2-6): DTGVSQNPRHKITKRGQNVTFRCDPISEHNRLYWYRQTLGQGPEFLTYFQNEAQLEKSRLLSDRFSAERPKGSFSTLEIQRTEQGDSAMYLCASSLFLDGANVLTFGAGSRLTVL.

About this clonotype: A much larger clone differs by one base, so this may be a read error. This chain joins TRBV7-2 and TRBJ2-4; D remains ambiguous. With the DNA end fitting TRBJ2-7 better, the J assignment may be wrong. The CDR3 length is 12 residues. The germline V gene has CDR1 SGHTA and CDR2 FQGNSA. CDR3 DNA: TGTGCCAGCAGCATTCTGGATAGCGAGCAGTACTTC. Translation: CASSILDSEQYF.

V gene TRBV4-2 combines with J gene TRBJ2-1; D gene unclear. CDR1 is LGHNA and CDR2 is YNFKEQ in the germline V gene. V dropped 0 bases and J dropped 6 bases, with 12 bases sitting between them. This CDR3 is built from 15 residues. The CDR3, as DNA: TGTGCCAGCAGCCAAGAAGGGCAGAGACTCAATGAGCAGTTCTTC. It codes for CASSQEGQRLNEQFF.

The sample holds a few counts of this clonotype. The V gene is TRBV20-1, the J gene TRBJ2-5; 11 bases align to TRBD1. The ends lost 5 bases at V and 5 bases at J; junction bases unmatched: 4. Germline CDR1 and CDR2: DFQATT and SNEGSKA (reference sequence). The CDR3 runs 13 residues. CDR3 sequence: CSAGDRGGETQYF. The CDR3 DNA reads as TGCAGTGCTGGGGACAGGGGGGGGGAGACCCAGTACTTC.

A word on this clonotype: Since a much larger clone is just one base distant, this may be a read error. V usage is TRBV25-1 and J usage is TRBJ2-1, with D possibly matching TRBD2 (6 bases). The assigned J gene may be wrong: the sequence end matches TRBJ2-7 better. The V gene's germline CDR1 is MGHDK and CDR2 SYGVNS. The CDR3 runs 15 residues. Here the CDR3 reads CASRAGPGVYNEQYF. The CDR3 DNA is TGTGCCAGCAGGGCCGGGCCGGGGGTTTACAATGAGCAGTACTTC.

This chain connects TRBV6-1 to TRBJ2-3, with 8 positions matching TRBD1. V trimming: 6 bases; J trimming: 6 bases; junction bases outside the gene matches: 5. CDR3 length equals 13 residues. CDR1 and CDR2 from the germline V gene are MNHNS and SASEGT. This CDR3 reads CASSRDRLDTQYF. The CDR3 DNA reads TGTGCCAGCAGCCGGGACAGGCTGGATACGCAGTATTTT.

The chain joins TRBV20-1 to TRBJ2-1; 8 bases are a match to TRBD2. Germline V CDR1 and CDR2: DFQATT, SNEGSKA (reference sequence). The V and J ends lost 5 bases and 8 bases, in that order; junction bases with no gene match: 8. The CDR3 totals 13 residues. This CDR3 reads CSALSGSGDEQFF. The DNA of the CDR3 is TGCAGTGCTCTCAGCGGGAGCGGCGATGAGCAGTTCTTC.

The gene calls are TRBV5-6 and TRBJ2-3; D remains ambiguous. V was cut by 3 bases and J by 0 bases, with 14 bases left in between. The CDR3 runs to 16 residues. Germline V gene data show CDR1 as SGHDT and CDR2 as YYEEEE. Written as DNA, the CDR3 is TGTGCCAGCAGCTCGCCACTCGCCGCGAGCACAGATACGCAGTATTTT. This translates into CASSSPLAASTDTQYF.

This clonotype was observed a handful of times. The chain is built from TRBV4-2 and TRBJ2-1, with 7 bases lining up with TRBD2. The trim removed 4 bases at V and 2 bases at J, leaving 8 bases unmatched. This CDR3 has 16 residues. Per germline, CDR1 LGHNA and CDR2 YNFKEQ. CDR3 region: CASSRRTSVPYNEQFF. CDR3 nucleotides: TGTGCCAGCAGCCGCCGAACTAGCGTCCCCTACAATGAGCAGTTCTTC.

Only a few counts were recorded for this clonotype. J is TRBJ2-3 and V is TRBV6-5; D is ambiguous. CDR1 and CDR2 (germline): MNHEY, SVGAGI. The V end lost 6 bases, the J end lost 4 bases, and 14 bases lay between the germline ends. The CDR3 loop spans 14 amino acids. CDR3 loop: CASSQPGPADTQYF. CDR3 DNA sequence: TGTGCCAGCAGCCAACCGGGCCCCGCAGATACGCAGTATTTT.

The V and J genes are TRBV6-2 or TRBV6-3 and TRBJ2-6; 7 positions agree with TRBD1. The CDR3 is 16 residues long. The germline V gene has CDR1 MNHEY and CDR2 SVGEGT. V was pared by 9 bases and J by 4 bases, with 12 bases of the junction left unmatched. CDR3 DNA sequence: TGTGCCAGTCCGACGCAGGGGGTACCGGGGGCCAACGTCCTGACTTTC. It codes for CASPTQGVPGANVLTF.

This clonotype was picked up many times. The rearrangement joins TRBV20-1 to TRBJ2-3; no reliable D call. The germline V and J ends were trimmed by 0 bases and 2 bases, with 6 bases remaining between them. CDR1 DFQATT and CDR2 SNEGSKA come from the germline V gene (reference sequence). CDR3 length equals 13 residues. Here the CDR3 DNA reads TGCAGTGCTAGAGAGATTGACACAGATACGCAGTATTTT. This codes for CSAREIDTDTQYF.